Below, 26 T cell receptor beta chains from the same sample are listed, as sequenced in a study of T cells in women clearing cervical HPV infection. Sequencing used immunoSEQ multiplex PCR; TCRdb keeps in-frame clones, though not all of them. The table lists around 31,000 clones. Input material: blood buffy coat. The receptors were sampled from a woman aged 18 to 75 with a cervical HPV16 infection that either progressed to CIN3+ or cleared (not recorded which).

Note on this clone: The read terminates 3 residues ahead of where the CDR3 ends, so the germline J gene completes it. The chain recombines TRBV20-1 with TRBJ2-3, with 7 bases matching TRBD2. Per germline, CDR1 DFQATT and CDR2 SNEGSKA (reference sequence). The CDR3 is made up of 15 amino acids. Trimming cost V 3 bases and J 2 bases; bases outside gene matches: 8. The CDR3 bases that were read are TGCAGTGCTAGGTTGGAGCGGGGACTCACAGATACG. Translated: CSARLERGLTDT. The complete CDR3 sequence is CSARLERGLTDTQYF.

Points on this clone: The read gets to within 3 residues of the CDR3 end, and the germline J gene fills in the rest. The V call is TRBV7-6, the J call TRBJ1-2, with D perhaps TRBD1 (6 bases). The CDR3 has 17 amino acids. CDR1 and CDR2 from the germline V gene are SGHVS and FNYEAQ. The sequenced part of the CDR3 DNA is TGTGCCAGCAGCCGGAAGTTTACGGGGGGGCCAGCAGATACC. Protein product: CASSRKFTGGPADT. The entire CDR3 protein is CASSRKFTGGPADTYTF.

Concerning this clone: The junction and the germline gene differ at one end; a read error may be behind it. From the germline J gene comes the end of the CDR3, since the read stops 3 residues before it. V is TRBV18 and J is TRBJ1-2, with D maybe TRBD1 (5 bases). This CDR3 spans 15 amino acids. Germline values: CDR1 KGHSH, CDR2 LQKENI. The CDR3 bases that were read are TGTGCCAGCTCCCTCTCGGCAGGGCTTAACCATGGC. This translates into CASSLSAGLNHG. The entire CDR3 protein reads CASSLSAGLNHGYTF.

The DNA read from the CDR3 is TGTGCCAGTAGTACCCAAAGACTAGCAAGCTCCTACAATGAC. Translating it yields CASSTQRLASSYND. The whole CDR3 protein is CASSTQRLASSYNDYTF. The chain recombines TRBV19 with TRBJ1-2; D gene unclear. The read comes to an end 3 residues before the CDR3 does, leaving the germline J gene to fill in the end. Germline lookup yields CDR1 LNHDA and CDR2 SQIVND (reference sequence). The CDR3 covers 17 residues.

A note on this clone: Sequencing ends 3 residues short of the CDR3 end; the germline J gene provides the rest. The chain recombines TRBV19 with TRBJ2-7, with TRBD2 matching 7 bases. The length of the CDR3 is 14 residues. Germline CDR1 LNHDA, CDR2 SQIVND (reference sequence). V dropped 5 bases and J dropped 4; count of bases not matched to a gene: 8. The part of the CDR3 DNA that was read is TGTGCCAGTAGTGCGGGAGCGGGTCATTACGAG. This translates into CASSAGAGHYE. In full, the CDR3 is CASSAGAGHYEQYF.

For this clone: The missing CDR3 end, 3 residues past where the read stops, is filled in from the germline J gene. V gene TRBV5-1 combines with J gene TRBJ1-2; 9 bases match TRBD1. Germline CDR1 SGHRS, CDR2 YFSETQ. The CDR3 runs 13 residues. V dropped 4 bases and J dropped 4; count of bases not matched to a gene: 2. The covered CDR3 bases are TGCGCCAGCAGCCCGGGACAGGGCTATGGC. Translated, it gives CASSPGQGYG. The entire CDR3 protein reads CASSPGQGYGYTF.

A note on this clone: The missing CDR3 end, 3 residues past where the read stops, is filled in from the germline J gene. The genes are TRBV10-1 and TRBJ2-5; TRBD2 might be the D (7 bases). Germline-derived CDR1 and CDR2 are WNHNN and SYGVQD (reference sequence). The CDR3 totals 14 residues. V was clipped by 3 bases and J by 4 bases, with 12 bases between them. The CDR3 sequence is CASSDSAGAETQYF. Partial CDR3 DNA: TGCGCCAGCAGTGATTCGGCGGGGGCAGAGACC.

About this clone itself: The read gets to within 3 residues of the CDR3 end, and the germline J gene fills in the rest. The chain is built from TRBV6-1 and TRBJ1-2; D gene ambiguous. This CDR3 is built from 14 residues. Deletions cut 0 bases from V and 3 bases from J, with 8 bases between. Germline V lookup: CDR1 MNHNS, CDR2 SASEGT. The CDR3 sequence: CASSEASRYYGYTF. The DNA read from the CDR3 is TGTGCCAGCAGTGAAGCTAGCCGATACTATGGC.

A note on this clone: The read gets to within 3 residues of the CDR3 end, and the germline J gene fills in the rest. The chain couples TRBV6-2 or TRBV6-3 to TRBJ2-7; the match to TRBD1 covers 9 bases. CDR1 is MNHEY and CDR2 is SVGEGT in the germline V gene. After removal of 6 bases from V and 5 bases from J, the junction contained 8 bases not matched to a gene. The CDR3 sequence is 14 residues long. This CDR3 reads CASRDYRGPHEQYF. The covered CDR3 bases are TGTGCCAGCAGAGATTACAGGGGGCCCCACGAG.

With respect to this clone: The read terminates 3 residues before the CDR3 end, so the remaining end is supplied by the germline J gene. The chain joins TRBV12-3 or TRBV12-4 to TRBJ2-1; D call uncertain. Trimming took off 6 bases at V and 7 bases at J, with 13 bases between the two ends. The CDR3 is made up of 13 amino acids. CDR3 loop: CASSQNRWNEQFF. The sequenced CDR3 bases are TGTGCCAGCAGCCAAAATCGGTGGAATGAG.

Of note for this clone: Read data end 3 residues before the CDR3 end; the end is taken from the germline J gene. V and J are TRBV5-4 and TRBJ2-3, with D possibly TRBD2 on 5 matching bases. V lost 4 bases and J 2 bases, leaving 11 bases between the germline ends. The CDR3 contains 14 residues. Germline CDR1 reads SGHNT; CDR2 reads YYREEE (reference sequence). The CDR3 here is CASSPDWNTDTQYF. The CDR3 bases that were read are TGTGCCAGCAGCCCGGACTGGAACACAGATACG.

With respect to this clone: The CDR3 goes on 3 residues after the read ends, and that part is filled in from the germline J gene. The chain recombines TRBV7-3 with TRBJ2-7; weak D call: TRBD1 (5 bases). The germline V gene encodes CDR1 SGHTA and CDR2 FQGTGA. This CDR3 has 14 residues. Trimming stripped 5 bases from V and 4 bases from J, with 15 bases between. The part of the CDR3 DNA that was read is TGTGCCAGCAGCCCAGGACAAGCCTATTACGAG. Encoded protein: CASSPGQAYYE. The CDR3 in its entirety is CASSPGQAYYEQYF.

Details on this clone: The read finishes 3 residues shy of the CDR3 end, and the germline J gene is used to complete it. The V and J genes are TRBV5-1 and TRBJ1-2, with D maybe TRBD1 (5 bases). From germline, CDR1 is SGHRS and CDR2 YFSETQ. This CDR3 spans 13 amino acids. The CDR3 loop reads CASSFGSRVGYTF. Partial CDR3 DNA: TGCGCCAGCAGCTTTGGGTCCAGGGTGGGT. The full variable domain, its missing parts supplied by reference TRBV5-1 and TRBJ1-2, is KAGVTQTPRYLIKTRGQQVTLSCSPISGHRSVSWYQQTPGQGLQFLFEYFSETQRNKGNFPGRFSGRQFSNSRSEMNVSTLELGDSALYLCASSFGSRVGYTFGSGTRLTVV.

About this clone: The CDR3 end falls 3 residues outside the read, so it is completed with the germline J gene. The gene calls are TRBV20-1 and TRBJ2-5; 8 bases agree with TRBD2. Germline CDR1 reads DFQATT; CDR2 reads SNEGSKA (reference sequence). The J segment lost 5 bases and the V segment lost 0 bases, leaving 14 bases of the junction unmatched. This CDR3 is 17 amino acids long. CDR3 bases read: TGCAGTGCTAGAGATTATCCTAGCGGGCGCGCATGGGAGACC. Translation: CSARDYPSGRAWET. The whole CDR3 sequence is CSARDYPSGRAWETQYF.

A note on this clone: At one of its ends the junction is not consistent with the germline gene, which may arise from a read error. Read data end 3 residues before the CDR3 end; the end is taken from the germline J gene. The same CDR3 arises from other DNA sequences in this sample as well. The chain couples TRBV10-3 to TRBJ1-3, with a possible D match to TRBD1 (6 bases). Germline CDR1 ENHRY, CDR2 SYGVKD. The CDR3 extends over 14 amino acids. Incomplete CDR3 DNA: TGTGCCATCAGTGAGCCCCAGCGGCGGGACACA. This encodes CAISEPQRRDT. The full CDR3 reads CAISEPQRRDTIYF.

To note about this clone: Read data end 3 residues before the CDR3 end; the end is taken from the germline J gene. The chain uses TRBV19 and TRBJ1-2, with D tentatively TRBD1 (5 bases). V lost 7 bases, J lost 4 bases, and 13 bases lay in between. This CDR3 comprises 13 residues. Germline CDR1 and CDR2: LNHDA and SQIVND (reference sequence). The CDR3 region is CASTSRAGYGYTF. Incomplete CDR3 DNA: TGTGCCAGTACCTCCAGGGCTGGCTATGGC.

Of note for this clone: The CDR3 end lies 3 residues beyond the end of the read and is filled in from the germline J gene. This chain links TRBV29-1 with TRBJ1-2; possibly TRBD1 for D (6 bases). Germline loops: CDR1 SQVTM, CDR2 ANQGSEA. The CDR3 spans 13 residues. The CDR3 protein is CSVEGGLGYDYTF. The sequenced CDR3 bases are TGCAGCGTTGAAGGGGGGCTCGGCTACGAC.

With regard to this clone: The CDR3 end lies 3 residues beyond the end of the read and is filled in from the germline J gene. V and J are TRBV12-5 and TRBJ2-5; a possible D gene is TRBD2 (6 bases). The V end was cut by 0 bases, the J end by 5 bases, with 16 bases between. In germline, CDR1 is LGHNT, CDR2 FRNRAP. The CDR3 loop spans 16 amino acids. The sequenced part of the CDR3 DNA is TGTGCTAGTGGTTTGGTACTCGCCCCTCTAGCGGAGACC. As protein: CASGLVLAPLAET. Given in full, the CDR3 is CASGLVLAPLAETQYF.

Comment on this clone: The CDR3 end is not reached by the read, which stops 3 residues before it; the germline J gene fills it in. The gene calls are TRBV5-6 and TRBJ2-5; the D gene is possibly TRBD1 (5 bases). V gave up 4 bases and J gave up 1 base, with 11 bases separating them. From germline, CDR1 is SGHDT and CDR2 YYEEEE. CDR3 length: 14 residues. The CDR3 bases that were read are TGTGCCAGCAGCCCTGGGGCCGTCCAAGAGACC. This sequence encodes CASSPGAVQET. The full CDR3 is CASSPGAVQETQYF.

To note about this clone: The missing CDR3 end, 3 residues past where the read stops, is filled in from the germline J gene. The chain couples TRBV18 to TRBJ2-2, with a possible D match to TRBD2 (5 bases). Germline V lookup: CDR1 KGHSH, CDR2 LQKENI. This CDR3 region has 14 residues. The CDR3 bases that were read are TGTGCCAGCTCACCTGGTCTCGGGGATGAAAAG. Amino acids: CASSPGLGDEK. The CDR3 in full is CASSPGLGDEKLFF.

A remark on this clone: The read terminates 3 residues ahead of where the CDR3 ends, so the germline J gene completes it. The rearrangement joins TRBV7-2 to TRBJ2-7, with 7 bases that match TRBD1. This CDR3 comprises 15 residues. The J segment lost 3 bases and the V segment lost 0 bases, leaving 5 bases of the junction unmatched. Germline V gene lookup returns CDR1 SGHTA and CDR2 FQGNSA. CDR3 bases read: TGTGCCAGCAGCTTAGCACAGGGGAACATCTACGAG. It yields the protein CASSLAQGNIYE. The entire CDR3 reads CASSLAQGNIYEQYF.

According to its frequency, this clone is medium-sized (0.01 to 0.1%). The CDR3 is cut off 3 residues early in the read; its end comes from the germline J gene. The sample carries other DNA sequences with the same CDR3. The chain recombines TRBV29-1 with TRBJ2-7; the match to TRBD2 covers 7 bases. Germline V lookup: CDR1 SQVTM, CDR2 ANQGSEA. J gave up 2 bases and V 3 bases, and 4 bases lay outside the gene matches. The CDR3 is 13 residues long. CDR3 bases read: TGCAGCGTTGAGGGGGGGACGACCTACGAG. Translated: CSVEGGTTYE. In full, the CDR3 is CSVEGGTTYEQYF.

A note on this clone: The read ends 3 residues shy of where the CDR3 ends; the end is completed using the germline J gene. This chain connects TRBV14 to TRBJ2-7; tentatively, D is TRBD1 or TRBD2 (6 bases each). V was clipped by 5 bases and J by 3 bases, with 17 bases between them. Germline CDR1 SGHDN, CDR2 FVKESK. This CDR3 contains 15 residues. The sequenced part of the CDR3 DNA is TGTGCCAGCAGCAGGACAGCGAAGGGAGGCTACGAG. This sequence encodes CASSRTAKGGYE. The whole CDR3 region reads CASSRTAKGGYEQYF.

The sequenced CDR3 bases are TGCGCCAGCAGCTCAACAGGGGAACGCGGCACAGATACG. It specifies CASSSTGERGTDT. The entire CDR3 protein reads CASSSTGERGTDTQYF. The rearrangement uses TRBV5-1 and TRBJ2-3, with TRBD1 identical over 7 bases. The read terminates 3 residues before the CDR3 end, so the remaining end is supplied by the germline J gene. The CDR3 sequence is 16 residues long. From germline, CDR1 is SGHRS and CDR2 YFSETQ. Unmatched junction bases numbered 8, after V lost 3 bases and J lost 1 base.

About this clone itself: The missing CDR3 end, 3 residues past where the read stops, is filled in from the germline J gene. V gene TRBV11-2 combines with J gene TRBJ2-5, with a possible D match to TRBD1 (5 bases). V gave up 1 base and J gave up 5 bases, with 11 bases separating them. The CDR3 is made up of 14 amino acids. Germline assignment: CDR1 SGHAT and CDR2 FQNNGV. CDR3 in amino acids: CASSLVYSGETQYF. CDR3 DNA, as far as it was read: TGTGCCAGCAGCTTAGTGTACTCAGGGGAGACC.

Note on this clone: With the read ending 3 residues before the CDR3 end, the germline J gene is used to fill in that end. V is TRBV12-5 and J is TRBJ2-3; possible D gene TRBD2, 7 bases. Trimming left V 5 bases short and J 5 bases short, with 14 bases between. The CDR3 length is 14 residues. From germline, CDR1 is LGHNT and CDR2 FRNRAP. The sequenced CDR3 bases are TGTGCTAGTGGTGAGGGGGGGGTAGGAGATACG. It is translated as CASGEGGVGDT. The CDR3 in its entirety is CASGEGGVGDTQYF.